This T cell receptor beta chain derives from a study of blood T cell repertoires in COVID-19. Study-wide context: Acute and convalescent COVID-19 specimens originated in the United States, Italy and Spain. T cells, B-cell-depleted T cells, or PBMCs supplied cDNA or gDNA.

Per the germline V gene, CDR1 is LGHDT and CDR2 is YNNKEL (reference sequence). This CDR3 is 13 amino acids long. Trimming left V 4 bases short and J 8 bases short, with 11 bases between. The authors' processing: Estimates of nucleated cell counts were drawn from the amplification of reference gene primers. Sequencing was performed with immunoSEQ multiplex PCR; in TCRdb, only in-frame clones are kept and a portion is missing. Clonal size and the V and J genes are those of that table, whereas D and trimming came from the DNA. The table includes 80,000 to 95,000 clones, nearly 90% detected once. The rearrangement joins TRBV3-1 (or the pseudogene TRBV3-2) to TRBJ2-2, with D uncertain. The receptor comes from a man between 65 and 85 years old with acute or convalescent COVID-19. Material: peripheral blood. This chain's CDR3 is CASSPLEPGELFF. CDR3 bases: TGTGCCAGCAGCCCGCTCGAGCCGGGGGAGCTGTTTTTT.